This T cell receptor beta chain was sequenced in a study of blood T cell repertoires in COVID-19. For the study at large: Acute and convalescent COVID-19 samples came from the United States, Italy and Spain. In each case, the material was cDNA or gDNA derived from T cells, B-cell-depleted T cells, or PBMCs.

The CDR3 is made up of 15 amino acids. Trimming left V 2 bases short and J 0 bases short, with 8 bases between. Germline CDR1 reads LNHDA; CDR2 reads SQIVND (reference sequence). Followed longitudinally, the Seattle patients had been enrolled during active infection. Per the authors' pipeline: Amplification of reference gene primers provided the estimated nucleated cell counts. Sequencing was performed with immunoSEQ multiplex PCR; in TCRdb, only in-frame clones are kept and a portion is missing. The DNA was the basis for D and trimming; V, J and clone size are from that table. The repertoire holds 250,000 to 350,000 clones, approximately 92% seen once, with approximately 7.5% in the top ten.

This rearrangement joins TRBV19 to TRBJ2-1, with D possibly being TRBD2 (6 bases). Sequenced: peripheral blood. This TCR was sampled from a woman aged 25-40 years with COVID-19, enrolled during active disease. The CDR3 DNA sequence: TGTGCCAGTAGTATAATAGCGGTCTCCTACAATGAGCAGTTCTTC. It yields the protein CASSIIAVSYNEQFF.